This entry is about one T cell receptor beta chain. This sample stems from a study of blood T cell repertoires in COVID-19. About the study: In each case, the material was cDNA or gDNA derived from T cells, B-cell-depleted T cells, or PBMCs.

Original processing notes: How many nucleated cells were present was estimated from reference gene primer amplification. TCRdb keeps only in-frame clones here, not all; method: immunoSEQ multiplex PCR. For V, J and clone size, that table is used; D and trimming come from the DNA. The sample yields 53,000 or so clones, approximately 90% seen once. V lost 5 bases, J lost 1 base, and 8 bases lay in between. The CDR3 extends over 13 amino acids. The V gene's germline CDR1 is MGHDK and CDR2 SYGVNS. This clonotype was sampled from a human donor in a cohort sampled during active COVID-19. This chain links TRBV25-1 with TRBJ2-5; D might be TRBD2 (5 bases). The source material was peripheral blood. The CDR3 spells CASSRGFQETQYF. The CDR3 bases are TGTGCCAGCAGTCGAGGGTTCCAAGAGACCCAGTACTTC. Looking up the rest from reference TRBV25-1 and TRBJ2-5 gives the full variable domain: EADIYQTPRYLVIGTGKKITLECSQTMGHDKMYWYQQDPGMELHLIHYSYGVNSTEKGDLSSESTVSRIRTEHFPLTLESARPSHTSQYLCASSRGFQETQYFGPGTRLLVL.